Shown below are 9 T cell receptor beta chains from a single sample sequenced in a study of post-analysis software for immune sequencing data. Regarding the study as a whole: TRBV5-6, TRBV5-1 and TRBV20-1 were among roughly five TRBV segments more frequent in patients than controls.

TCR beta cDNA libraries included unique molecular identifiers. Using its own MiXCR run on the PCR reads, TCRdb lists one record per CDR3 protein. Among about half a million distinct CDR3 sequences, 34% were seen once, and the ten largest hold roughly 6%. Their recognized antigens are unknown. Sample: blood. The receptors shown here come from a girl aged 2-17 years with multiple sclerosis.

This clonotype was counted a few times. The chain recombines TRBV3-1 with TRBJ1-2; D is possibly TRBD1 (6 bases). Germline CDR1 and CDR2: LGHDT and YNNKEL (reference sequence). The CDR3 totals 15 residues. V gave up 5 bases and J gave up 5 bases, with 18 bases separating them. The DNA of the CDR3 is TGTGCCAGCAGCTCTCACCCGACGGGGGCTTATGGCTACACCTTC. The encoded protein is CASSSHPTGAYGYTF.

The V call is TRBV5-5, the J call TRBJ2-5; TRBD2 matches 15 bases. This CDR3 has 17 amino acids. The germline gives CDR1 SGHKS, CDR2 YYEKEE (reference sequence). Trimming took 0 bases from V and 11 from J; bases not matched to a gene: 11. The CDR3, as DNA: TGTGCCAGCAGCTTGGAACCGGGACTAGCGGGGGGCCGGGAGCAGTACTTC. It specifies CASSLEPGLAGGREQYF. Supplemented by reference TRBV5-5 and TRBJ2-5, the full variable domain reads DAGVTQSPTHLIKTRGQQVTLRCSPISGHKSVSWYQQVLGQGPQFIFQYYEKEERGRGNFPDRFSARQFPNYSSELNVNALLLGDSALYLCASSLEPGLAGGREQYFGPGTRLLVL.

In its sample, this clonotype was seen a few times. V and J are TRBV7-3 and TRBJ2-5; 12 bases are shared with TRBD2. Germline trimming cut 4 bases from V and 4 bases from J; bases unmatched to any gene: 10. The germline CDR1 and CDR2 sequences are SGHTA and FQGTGA. CDR3 length: 17 amino acids. Written as DNA, the CDR3 is TGTGCCAGCAGCTCCCTAGCGGGGGGGCCGGTGAGAGAGACCCAGTACTTC. It specifies CASSSLAGGPVRETQYF.

V usage is TRBV15 and J usage is TRBJ1-3; D is unclear. Trimming removed 8 bases from V and 6 bases from J, with 17 bases in between. Looked up from germline, CDR1 is LNHNV and CDR2 is YYDKDF (reference sequence). This CDR3 has 14 residues. The CDR3 reads CATSRTTLANTIYF. The CDR3 DNA sequence: TGTGCCACCTCCCGCACTACTCTGGCAAACACCATATATTTT.

The chain links TRBV5-1 to TRBJ2-2, with TRBD2 matching 8 bases. Germline loops: CDR1 SGHRS, CDR2 YFSETQ. The CDR3 contains 17 residues. V lost 2 bases and J lost 5; bases outside the gene matches: 11. The CDR3 DNA is TGCGCCAGCAGCTTTCGGTGGGTGACTAGCGAAACCGGGGAGCTGTTTTTT. It encodes CASSFRWVTSETGELFF.

V is TRBV4-1 and J is TRBJ2-3, with a possible D match to TRBD1 (6 bases). The CDR3 extends over 15 amino acids. From germline, CDR1 is MGHRA and CDR2 YSYEKL. V was shortened by 1 base and J by 4 bases, with 12 bases between the two germline ends. The CDR3 spells CASSQGDKVPDTQYF. CDR3 nucleotide sequence: TGCGCCAGCAGCCAAGGGGACAAGGTCCCAGATACGCAGTATTTT.

The chain recombines TRBV20-1 with TRBJ2-1; TRBD2 matches at 9 bases. The CDR3 has 15 amino acids. The germline gives CDR1 DFQATT, CDR2 SNEGSKA (reference sequence). V dropped 5 bases and J dropped 8; count of bases not matched to a gene: 13. The CDR3 nucleotides read TGCAGTGCTGGAGTGATGCGGGGGGGCCTATATGAGCAGTTCTTC. As protein: CSAGVMRGGLYEQFF.

This clonotype has a handful of counts. The chain is built from TRBV6-5 and TRBJ2-7, with 11 bases identical to TRBD2. Germline-derived CDR1 and CDR2 are MNHEY and SVGAGI. CDR3 length equals 15 residues. Trimming cost V 6 bases and J 2 bases; bases outside gene matches: 6. Here the CDR3 DNA reads TGTGCCAGCAGAACACTAGCGGGGGACACCTACGAGCAGTACTTC. This encodes CASRTLAGDTYEQYF.

This clonotype has just a few counts. The V and J genes are TRBV5-1 and TRBJ2-7; possibly TRBD1 or TRBD2 for D (5 bases each). Germline V CDR1 and CDR2: SGHRS, YFSETQ. The V end was cut by 0 bases, the J end by 2 bases, with 27 bases between. This CDR3 has 20 amino acids. The CDR3 reads CASSLARVRVPWGPTYEQYF. As DNA, the CDR3 is TGCGCCAGCAGCTTGGCCAGGGTCAGGGTGCCTTGGGGACCCACCTACGAGCAGTACTTC. Filled out from reference TRBV5-1 and TRBJ2-7, the complete variable domain reads KAGVTQTPRYLIKTRGQQVTLSCSPISGHRSVSWYQQTPGQGLQFLFEYFSETQRNKGNFPGRFSGRQFSNSRSEMNVSTLELGDSALYLCASSLARVRVPWGPTYEQYFGPGTRLTVT.